The 12 T cell receptor beta chains in this list originate from one sample, sequenced in a study of T cells in women clearing cervical HPV infection. Produced via immunoSEQ multiplex PCR; TCRdb's table is partial and in-frame only. The sample has around 31,000 clones. Sample: blood buffy coat. These receptors originate from a woman aged 18-70 years with a cervical HPV16 infection that either progressed to CIN3+ or cleared (not recorded which).

About this clone: The read comes to an end 3 residues before the CDR3 does, leaving the germline J gene to fill in the end. This chain uses TRBV7-2 with TRBJ1-4, with 8 nucleotides matching TRBD1. Germline V lookup: CDR1 SGHTA, CDR2 FQGNSA. CDR3 size: 14 residues. CDR3 bases read: TGTGCCAGCAGCTTAGCCTTTACAGGGGGGAAA. Translating gives CASSLAFTGGK. From start to end, the CDR3 is CASSLAFTGGKLFF.

As to this clone: The CDR3 end is not reached by the read, which stops 3 residues before it; the germline J gene fills it in. The chain joins TRBV5-1 to TRBJ1-1; D is possibly TRBD1 (5 bases). Trimming removed 5 bases from V and 5 bases from J, with 13 bases in between. Germline CDR1 and CDR2: SGHRS and YFSETQ. The CDR3 contains 13 residues. The DNA read from the CDR3 is TGCGCCAGCAGATCTACCGGGGGAACTGAA. This codes for CASRSTGGTE. The complete CDR3 reads CASRSTGGTEAFF.

The part of the CDR3 DNA that was read is TGCGCCAGCAGCTCGACTAGCGGAACACACAATGAG. The encoded protein is CASSSTSGTHNE. The full CDR3 is CASSSTSGTHNEQFF. The chain links TRBV5-1 to TRBJ2-1, with TRBD2 matching 9 bases. Read data end 3 residues before the CDR3 end; the end is taken from the germline J gene. CDR3 length equals 15 residues. The V gene's germline CDR1 is SGHRS and CDR2 YFSETQ. Germline trimming cut 3 bases from V and 5 bases from J; bases unmatched to any gene: 6.

Comment on this clone: The read gets to within 3 residues of the CDR3 end, and the germline J gene fills in the rest. The V and J genes are TRBV10-2 and TRBJ2-5, with 7 bases identical to TRBD1. J was trimmed by 1 base and V by 8 bases; bases with no gene match: 10. CDR1 and CDR2 (germline): WSHSY, SAAADI. This CDR3 has 15 residues. CDR3 DNA (partial): TGCGCCAGCTTGGGGATCGACAGGGTCCAAGAGACC. It translates to CASLGIDRVQET. The whole CDR3 region reads CASLGIDRVQETQYF.

Note on this clone: Coverage ceases 3 residues before the CDR3 finishes, and the germline J gene fills in the end. The chain employs TRBV5-1 and TRBJ1-4, with D maybe TRBD1 (6 bases). Trimming took 0 bases from V and 5 from J, leaving 11 bases between them. The CDR3 sequence is 15 residues long. Germline V CDR1 and CDR2: SGHRS, YFSETQ. The CDR3 DNA, read in part, is TGCGCCAGCAGCTTGGCCGGACAGCGGAATGAAAAA. Its translation is CASSLAGQRNEK. The full CDR3 is CASSLAGQRNEKLFF.

For this clone: Read coverage stops 3 residues before the CDR3 terminus; the germline J gene supplies the remainder. V and J are TRBV7-6 and TRBJ1-6, with 8 nucleotides matching TRBD1. V gave up 2 bases and J gave up 5 bases; unmatched junction bases: 5. Germline CDR1 and CDR2: SGHVS and FNYEAQ. The CDR3 length is 16 residues. This CDR3 reads CASSLSPGQDNSPLHF. Partial CDR3 DNA: TGTGCCAGCAGCTTATCCCCGGGACAGGATAATTCACCC.

Worth noting for this clone: The CDR3 end is not reached by the read, which stops 3 residues before it; the germline J gene fills it in. The chain carries TRBV6-2 or TRBV6-3 and TRBJ1-6, with 7 bases matching TRBD1. Per the germline V gene, CDR1 is MNHEY and CDR2 is SVGEGT. The CDR3 covers 14 residues. The J segment lost 7 bases and the V segment lost 5 bases, leaving 5 bases of the junction unmatched. The CDR3 loop is CASSATGENSPLHF. The sequenced CDR3 bases are TGTGCCAGCAGTGCAACAGGGGAGAATTCACCC.

Remarks on this clone: One end of the junction fails to match germline, which may point to a read error. The read finishes 3 residues shy of the CDR3 end, and the germline J gene is used to complete it. Different DNA sequences within this sample yield the same CDR3. The chain links TRBV19 to TRBJ1-3; maybe TRBD1 (5 bases). CDR3 length: 14 residues. Germline V lookup: CDR1 LNHDA, CDR2 SQIVND (reference sequence). The CDR3 sequence is CASSISGKGNTIYF. CDR3 DNA, as far as it was read: TGTGCCAGTAGTATATCAGGGAAGGGAAACACA.

Concerning this clone: The junction and the germline gene differ at one end; a read error may be behind it. The read comes to an end 3 residues before the CDR3 does, leaving the germline J gene to fill in the end. Other DNA sequences in this specimen translate into the identical CDR3. This rearrangement joins TRBV4-2 to TRBJ1-2, with D perhaps matching TRBD1 (6 bases). Germline values: CDR1 LGHNA, CDR2 YNFKEQ. The CDR3 extends over 15 amino acids. Incomplete CDR3 DNA: TGCGCCAGCAGCCAGGGGAGGACAGCCAACTATGGA. Protein product: CASSQGRTANYG. In full, the CDR3 reads CASSQGRTANYGYTF.

With respect to this clone: The read terminates 3 residues ahead of where the CDR3 ends, so the germline J gene completes it. The chain links TRBV6-2 or TRBV6-3 to TRBJ2-3, with 8 positions matching TRBD1. Germline CDR1 and CDR2: MNHEY and SVGEGT. The CDR3 totals 14 residues. The CDR3 loop is CASSYDRGNQPQYF. The CDR3 bases that were read are TGTGCCAGCAGTTACGACAGGGGCAATCAGCCG.

Turning to this clone: Read coverage stops 3 residues before the CDR3 terminus; the germline J gene supplies the remainder. The V call is TRBV18, the J call TRBJ2-1; D is possibly TRBD2 (7 bases). The CDR3 runs 15 residues. Between the trimmed V and J ends, which lost 6 bases and 8 bases, there was a span of 20 bases. Per germline, CDR1 KGHSH and CDR2 LQKENI. The part of the CDR3 DNA that was read is TGTGCCAGCTCCCCAGGCGGGGGCGCTCTCGATGAG. Its protein product is CASSPGGGALDE. The whole CDR3 reads CASSPGGGALDEQFF.

Comment on this clone: The CDR3 end falls 3 residues outside the read, so it is completed with the germline J gene. This rearrangement joins TRBV7-7 to TRBJ2-7; 7 bases agree with TRBD2. The CDR3 runs 13 residues. J lost 6 bases, V lost 5 bases, and 7 bases had no gene match. CDR1 and CDR2 (germline): SSHAT, FNYEAQ (reference sequence). CDR3 DNA, as far as it was read: TGTGCCAGCAGCCTAGGACTAGGAAGCGAG. Translated, it gives CASSLGLGSE. The CDR3 in full is CASSLGLGSEQYF.